This T cell receptor (beta chain) comes out of a study of identical twins. Study results and caveats: Fewer insertions were carried by abundant cord blood beta clonotypes, but none was seen in memory repertoires.

One entry per CDR3 protein, called by TCRdb with MiXCR from the 5' RACE reads. The sample includes approximately 490,000 distinct CDR3 sequences, under 25% of them seen just once. The V and J ends lost 5 bases and 8 bases, in that order; junction bases with no gene match: 4. The CDR3 extends over 15 amino acids. CDR1 and CDR2 (germline): MDHEN, SYDVKM. On this clonotype itself: Its cognate antigen is unknown.

Healthy Caucasians, and only they, were the donors. These sequences were also reported in another study, on yellow fever vaccine responses in identical twins.

The gene calls are TRBV28 and TRBJ2-1; TRBD2 aligns across 15 bases. The sequence was obtained from a young woman in good health. The sequenced material came from CD4+ T cells sorted from blood. In DNA form, the CDR3 reads TGTGCCAGCAGTCCCGGGACTAGCGGGAGGCATGAGCAGTTCTTC. This encodes CASSPGTSGRHEQFF.